This T cell receptor beta chain was sequenced for a study of lymphopenia after photon versus proton radiotherapy. Points from the study as a whole: Under photons, naive T cells and diversity fell while effector/memory populations rose. Larger post-nadir TCR diversity loss correlated inversely with survival in deceased patients. Only patients who died were analyzed for survival; proton advantage is unproven. Post-nadir diversity loss with photons came from oligoclonal expansion, particularly CD8+ Temra cells.

The V end was cut by 1 base, the J end by 4 bases, with 7 bases between. Germline-derived CDR1 and CDR2 are MGHRA and YSYEKL. The CDR3 covers 14 residues. A note on this clone: The antigen is undetermined.

The assay was immunoSEQ multiplex PCR, and TCRdb's table has in-frame clones only and misses some. The data hold roughly 45,000 clones, with less than 90% observed a single time. This chain joins TRBV4-1 and TRBJ2-2; D not certain. This TCR was sampled from a man aged 35 to 55 with gastric cancer. The sequencing used peripheral blood, collected from a patient treated with photon-based radiotherapy. The CDR3 region is CASSQGPTTGELFF. CDR3 nucleotide sequence: TGCGCCAGCAGCCAAGGACCGACCACCGGGGAGCTGTTTTTT.